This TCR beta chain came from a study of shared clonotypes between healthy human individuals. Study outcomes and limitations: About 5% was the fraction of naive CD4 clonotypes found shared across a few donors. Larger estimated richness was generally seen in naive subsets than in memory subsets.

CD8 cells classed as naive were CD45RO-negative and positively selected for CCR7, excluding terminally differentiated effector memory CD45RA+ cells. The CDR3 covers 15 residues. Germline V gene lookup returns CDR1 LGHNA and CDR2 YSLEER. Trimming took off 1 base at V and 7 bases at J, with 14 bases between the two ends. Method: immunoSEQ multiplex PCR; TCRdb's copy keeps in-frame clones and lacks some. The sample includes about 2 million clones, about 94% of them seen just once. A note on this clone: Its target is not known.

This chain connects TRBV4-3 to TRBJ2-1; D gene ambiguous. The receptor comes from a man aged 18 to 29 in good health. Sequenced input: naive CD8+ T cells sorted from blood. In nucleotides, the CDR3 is TGCGCCAGCAGCCAAGGTCAGGACGGAAAGAATGAGCAGTTCTTC. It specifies CASSQGQDGKNEQFF.